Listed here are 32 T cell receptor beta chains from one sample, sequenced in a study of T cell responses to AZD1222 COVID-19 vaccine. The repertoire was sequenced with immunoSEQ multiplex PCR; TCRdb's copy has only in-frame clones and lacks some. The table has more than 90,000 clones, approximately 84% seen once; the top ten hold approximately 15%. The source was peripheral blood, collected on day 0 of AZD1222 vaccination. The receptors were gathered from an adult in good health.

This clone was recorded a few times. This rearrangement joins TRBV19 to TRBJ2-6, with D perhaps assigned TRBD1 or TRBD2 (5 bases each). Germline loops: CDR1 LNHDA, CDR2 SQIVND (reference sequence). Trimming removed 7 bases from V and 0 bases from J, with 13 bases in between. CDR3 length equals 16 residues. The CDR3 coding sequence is TGTGCCAGTACCGGGACGGCCCACTCTGGGGCCAACGTCCTGACTTTC. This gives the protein CASTGTAHSGANVLTF.

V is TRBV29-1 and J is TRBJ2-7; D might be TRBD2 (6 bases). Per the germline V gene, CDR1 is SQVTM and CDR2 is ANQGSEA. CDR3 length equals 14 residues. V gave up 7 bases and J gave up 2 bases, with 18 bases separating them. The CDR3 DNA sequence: TGCAGCGCTAGCTCCGGGACTGCCCCCTACGAGCAGTACTTC. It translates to CSASSGTAPYEQYF.

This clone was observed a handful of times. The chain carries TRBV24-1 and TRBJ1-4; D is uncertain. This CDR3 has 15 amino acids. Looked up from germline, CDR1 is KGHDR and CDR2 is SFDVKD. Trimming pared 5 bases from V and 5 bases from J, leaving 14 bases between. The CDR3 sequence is CATSVWCGRNEKLFF. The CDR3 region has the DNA TGTGCCACCAGTGTATGGTGCGGGCGCAATGAAAAACTGTTTTTT.

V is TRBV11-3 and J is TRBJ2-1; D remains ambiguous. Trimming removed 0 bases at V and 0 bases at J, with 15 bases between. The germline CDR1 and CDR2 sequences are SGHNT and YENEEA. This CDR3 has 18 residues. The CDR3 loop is CASSLDQSQSSSYNEQFF. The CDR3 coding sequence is TGTGCCAGCAGCTTAGATCAATCTCAGAGTAGCTCCTACAATGAGCAGTTCTTC.

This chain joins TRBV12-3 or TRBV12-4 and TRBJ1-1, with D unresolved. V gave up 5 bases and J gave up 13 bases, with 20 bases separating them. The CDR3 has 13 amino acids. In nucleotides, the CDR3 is TGTGCCAGCAGTGAGGGAGAATCCCTACTTGTTTTCTTT. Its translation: CASSEGESLLVFF.

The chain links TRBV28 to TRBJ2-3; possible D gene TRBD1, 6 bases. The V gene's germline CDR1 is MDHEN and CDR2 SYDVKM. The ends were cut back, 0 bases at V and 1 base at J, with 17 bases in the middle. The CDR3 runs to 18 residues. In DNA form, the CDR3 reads TGTGCCAGCAGTTTATGGGCTACAGGGAGAGTTGGCACAGATACGCAGTATTTT. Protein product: CASSLWATGRVGTDTQYF.

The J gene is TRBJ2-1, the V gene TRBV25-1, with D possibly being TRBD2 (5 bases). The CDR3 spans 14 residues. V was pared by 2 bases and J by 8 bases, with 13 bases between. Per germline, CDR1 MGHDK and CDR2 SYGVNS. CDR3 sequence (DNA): TGTGCCAGCAGTGAAGGCGCGGGCGTGGATGAGCAGTTCTTC. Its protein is CASSEGAGVDEQFF.

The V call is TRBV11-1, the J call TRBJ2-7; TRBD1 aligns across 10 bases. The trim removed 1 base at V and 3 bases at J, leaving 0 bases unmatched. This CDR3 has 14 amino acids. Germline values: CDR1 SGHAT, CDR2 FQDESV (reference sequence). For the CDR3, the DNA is TGTGCCAGCAGCTTAGGGACAGGGGGCTACGAGCAGTACTTC. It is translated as CASSLGTGGYEQYF.

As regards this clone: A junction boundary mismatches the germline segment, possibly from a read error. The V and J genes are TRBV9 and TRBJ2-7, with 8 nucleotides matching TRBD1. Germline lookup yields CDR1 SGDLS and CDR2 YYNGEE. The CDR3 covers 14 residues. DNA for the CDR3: TGTGCCAGCAGCGTAGGGGACAGGTCCTTCGAGCAGTACTTC. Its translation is CASSVGDRSFEQYF. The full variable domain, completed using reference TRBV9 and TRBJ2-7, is DSGVTQTPKHLITATGQRVTLRCSPRSGDLSVYWYQQSLDQGLQFLIQYYNGEERAKGNILERFSAQQFPDLHSELNLSSLELGDSALYFCASSVGDRSFEQYFGPGTRLTVT.

The CDR3 loop reads CASSKEPGQNSPLHF. CDR3 nucleotide sequence: TGCGCCAGCAGCAAGGAGCCGGGACAGAATTCACCCCTCCACTTT. The chain recombines TRBV5-1 with TRBJ1-6; the match to TRBD1 covers 7 bases. Germline trimming cut 4 bases from V and 7 bases from J; bases unmatched to any gene: 8. Germline CDR1 reads SGHRS; CDR2 reads YFSETQ. There are 15 residues in the CDR3.

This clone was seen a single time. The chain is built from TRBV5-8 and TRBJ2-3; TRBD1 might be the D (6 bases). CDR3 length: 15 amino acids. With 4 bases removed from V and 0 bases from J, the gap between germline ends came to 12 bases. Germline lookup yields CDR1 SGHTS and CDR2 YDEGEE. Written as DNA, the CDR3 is TGTGCCAGCAGCGTCGGACAGATAAGCACAGATACGCAGTATTTT. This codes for CASSVGQISTDTQYF.

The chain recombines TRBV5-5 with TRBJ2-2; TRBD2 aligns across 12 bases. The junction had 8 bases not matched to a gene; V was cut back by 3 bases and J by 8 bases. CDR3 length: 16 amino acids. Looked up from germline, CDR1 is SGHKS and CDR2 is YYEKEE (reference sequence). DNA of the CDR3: TGTGCCAGCAGCTCTACTAGCGGGAGGCTTACGGGGGAGCTGTTTTTT. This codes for CASSSTSGRLTGELFF. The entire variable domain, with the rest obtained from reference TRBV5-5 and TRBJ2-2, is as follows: DAGVTQSPTHLIKTRGQQVTLRCSPISGHKSVSWYQQVLGQGPQFIFQYYEKEERGRGNFPDRFSARQFPNYSSELNVNALLLGDSALYLCASSSTSGRLTGELFFGEGSRLTVL.

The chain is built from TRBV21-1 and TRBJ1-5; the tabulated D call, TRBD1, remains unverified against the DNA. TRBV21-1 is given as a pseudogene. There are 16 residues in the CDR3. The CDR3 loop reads CASMLQLIVRNQPQHF. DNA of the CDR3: TGTGCCAGCATGCTACAGCTCATAGTTCGCAATCAGCCCCAGCATTTT.

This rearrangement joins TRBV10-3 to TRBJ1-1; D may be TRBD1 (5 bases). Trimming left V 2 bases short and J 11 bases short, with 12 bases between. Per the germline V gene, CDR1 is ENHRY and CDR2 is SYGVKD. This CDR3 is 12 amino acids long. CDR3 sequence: CAISEVDGAAFF. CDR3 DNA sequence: TGTGCCATCAGTGAGGTTGATGGGGCCGCTTTCTTT.

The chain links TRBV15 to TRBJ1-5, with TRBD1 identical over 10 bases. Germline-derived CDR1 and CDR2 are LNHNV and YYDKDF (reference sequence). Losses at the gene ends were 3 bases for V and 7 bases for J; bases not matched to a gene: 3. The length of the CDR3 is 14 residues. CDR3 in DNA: TGTGCCACCAGCAGGACAGGGGGCTGGCAGCCCCAGCATTTT. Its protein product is CATSRTGGWQPQHF.

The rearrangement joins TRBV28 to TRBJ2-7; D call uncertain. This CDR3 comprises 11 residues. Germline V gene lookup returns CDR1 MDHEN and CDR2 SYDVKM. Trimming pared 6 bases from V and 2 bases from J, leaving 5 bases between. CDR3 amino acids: CASRAPYEQYF. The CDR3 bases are TGTGCCAGCAGGGCCCCCTACGAGCAGTACTTC.

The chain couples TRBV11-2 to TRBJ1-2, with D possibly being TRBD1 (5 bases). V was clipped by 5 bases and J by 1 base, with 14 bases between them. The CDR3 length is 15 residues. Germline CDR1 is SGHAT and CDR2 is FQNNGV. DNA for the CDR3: TGTGCCAGCAGCCGCGACAGAGCTATTAACTATGGCTACACCTTC. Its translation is CASSRDRAINYGYTF.

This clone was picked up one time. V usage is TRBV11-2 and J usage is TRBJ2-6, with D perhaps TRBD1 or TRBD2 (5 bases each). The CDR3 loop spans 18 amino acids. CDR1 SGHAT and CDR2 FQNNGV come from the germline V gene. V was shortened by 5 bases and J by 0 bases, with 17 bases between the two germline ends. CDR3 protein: CASSQLKRGFSGANVLTF. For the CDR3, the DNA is TGTGCCAGCAGCCAATTGAAGAGGGGCTTCTCTGGGGCCAACGTCCTGACTTTC.

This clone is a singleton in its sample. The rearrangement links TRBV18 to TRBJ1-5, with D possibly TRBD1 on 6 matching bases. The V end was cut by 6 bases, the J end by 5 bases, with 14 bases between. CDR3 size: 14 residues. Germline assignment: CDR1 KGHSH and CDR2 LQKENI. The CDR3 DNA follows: TGTGCCAGCTCGAGAGGGGGTCGGGATCAGCCCCAGCATTTT. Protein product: CASSRGGRDQPQHF.

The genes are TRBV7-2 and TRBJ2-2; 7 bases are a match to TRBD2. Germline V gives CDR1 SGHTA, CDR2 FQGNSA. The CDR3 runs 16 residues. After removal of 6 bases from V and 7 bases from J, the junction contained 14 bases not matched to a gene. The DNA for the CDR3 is TGTGCCAGCAGAAACGGGACGGGGGGATCGGGCGGGGAGCTGTTTTTT. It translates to CASRNGTGGSGGELFF.

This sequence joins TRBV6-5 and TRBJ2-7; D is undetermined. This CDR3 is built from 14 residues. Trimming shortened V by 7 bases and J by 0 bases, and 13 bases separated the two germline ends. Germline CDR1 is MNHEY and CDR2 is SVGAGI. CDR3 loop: CASIVHVASYEQYF. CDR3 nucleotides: TGTGCCAGCATTGTACACGTAGCCTCCTACGAGCAGTACTTC.

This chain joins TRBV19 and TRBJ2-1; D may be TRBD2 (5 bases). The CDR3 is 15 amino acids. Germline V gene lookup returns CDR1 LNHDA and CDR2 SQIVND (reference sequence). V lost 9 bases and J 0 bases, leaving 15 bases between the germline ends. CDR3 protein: CASGEAESSYNEQFF. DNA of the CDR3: TGTGCCAGCGGTGAAGCGGAAAGCTCCTACAATGAGCAGTTCTTC.

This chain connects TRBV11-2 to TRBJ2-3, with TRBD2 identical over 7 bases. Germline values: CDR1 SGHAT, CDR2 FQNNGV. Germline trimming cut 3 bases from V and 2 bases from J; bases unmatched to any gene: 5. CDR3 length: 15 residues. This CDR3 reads CASSFRAGDTDTQYF. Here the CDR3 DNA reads TGTGCCAGCAGCTTCAGGGCGGGAGACACAGATACGCAGTATTTT.

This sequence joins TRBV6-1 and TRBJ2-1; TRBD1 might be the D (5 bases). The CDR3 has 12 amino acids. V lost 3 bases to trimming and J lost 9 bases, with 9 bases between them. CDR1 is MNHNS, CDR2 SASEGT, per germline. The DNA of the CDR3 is TGTGCCAGCAGTGATCAGGGCGGTGAGCAGTTCTTC. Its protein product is CASSDQGGEQFF.

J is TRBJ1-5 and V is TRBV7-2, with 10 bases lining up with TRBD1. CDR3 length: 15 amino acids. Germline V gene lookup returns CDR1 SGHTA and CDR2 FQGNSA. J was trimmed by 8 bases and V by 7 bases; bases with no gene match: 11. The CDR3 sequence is CASTGTGDSWEPQHF. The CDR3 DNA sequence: TGTGCCAGCACTGGGACAGGGGATTCTTGGGAGCCCCAGCATTTT.

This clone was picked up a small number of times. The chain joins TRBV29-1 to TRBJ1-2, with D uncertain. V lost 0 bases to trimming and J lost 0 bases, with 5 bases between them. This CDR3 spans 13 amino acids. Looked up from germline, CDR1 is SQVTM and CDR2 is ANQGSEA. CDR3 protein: CSVEDYSNYGYTF. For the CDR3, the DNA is TGCAGCGTTGAAGATTATTCTAACTATGGCTACACCTTC.

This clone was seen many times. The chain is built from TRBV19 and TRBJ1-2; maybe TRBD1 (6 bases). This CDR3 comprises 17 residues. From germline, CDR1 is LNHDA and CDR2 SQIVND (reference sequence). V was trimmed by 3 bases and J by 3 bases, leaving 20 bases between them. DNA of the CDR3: TGTGCCAGTAGTATGAGCCCGAGGGGGGCAGAGCACTATGGCTACACCTTC. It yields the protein CASSMSPRGAEHYGYTF. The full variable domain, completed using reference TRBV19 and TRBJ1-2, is DGGITQSPKYLFRKEGQNVTLSCEQNLNHDAMYWYRQDPGQGLRLIYYSQIVNDFQKGDIAEGYSVSREKKESFPLTVTSAQKNPTAFYLCASSMSPRGAEHYGYTFGSGTRLTVV.

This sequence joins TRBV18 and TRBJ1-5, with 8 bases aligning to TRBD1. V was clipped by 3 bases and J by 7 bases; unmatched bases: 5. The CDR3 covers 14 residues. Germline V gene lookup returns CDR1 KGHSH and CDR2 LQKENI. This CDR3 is CASSPGQGEQPQHF. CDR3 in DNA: TGTGCCAGCTCACCTGGACAGGGTGAACAGCCCCAGCATTTT.

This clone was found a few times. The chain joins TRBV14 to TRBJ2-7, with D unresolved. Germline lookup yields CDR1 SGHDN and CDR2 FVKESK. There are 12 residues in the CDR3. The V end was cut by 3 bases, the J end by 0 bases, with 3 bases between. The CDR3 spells CASSHRSYEQYF. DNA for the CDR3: TGTGCCAGCAGCCACCGCTCCTACGAGCAGTACTTC.

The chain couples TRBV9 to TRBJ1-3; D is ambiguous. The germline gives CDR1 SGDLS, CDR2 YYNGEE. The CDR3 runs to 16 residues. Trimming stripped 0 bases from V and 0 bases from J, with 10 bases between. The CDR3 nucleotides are TGTGCCAGCAGCGTAGCTACCGGGTTCTCTGGAAACACCATATATTTT. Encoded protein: CASSVATGFSGNTIYF. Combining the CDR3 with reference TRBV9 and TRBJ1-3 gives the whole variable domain DSGVTQTPKHLITATGQRVTLRCSPRSGDLSVYWYQQSLDQGLQFLIQYYNGEERAKGNILERFSAQQFPDLHSELNLSSLELGDSALYFCASSVATGFSGNTIYFGEGSWLTVV.

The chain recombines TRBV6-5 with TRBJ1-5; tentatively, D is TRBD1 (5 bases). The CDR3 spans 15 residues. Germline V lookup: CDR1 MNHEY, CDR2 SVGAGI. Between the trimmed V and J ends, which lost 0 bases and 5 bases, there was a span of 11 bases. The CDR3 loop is CASSYSTGADQPQHF. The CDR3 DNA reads TGTGCCAGCAGTTACTCGACCGGGGCGGATCAGCCCCAGCATTTT.

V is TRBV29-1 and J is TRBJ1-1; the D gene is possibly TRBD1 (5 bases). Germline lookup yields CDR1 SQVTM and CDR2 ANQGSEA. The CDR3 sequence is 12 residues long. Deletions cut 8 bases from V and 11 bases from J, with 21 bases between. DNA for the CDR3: TGCAGCTATCTCACCCCGGGGGTCGGGGCTTTCTTT. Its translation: CSYLTPGVGAFF. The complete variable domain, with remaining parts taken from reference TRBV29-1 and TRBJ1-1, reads SAVISQKPSRDICQRGTSLTIQCQVDSQVTMMFWYRQQPGQSLTLIATANQGSEATYESGFVIDKFPISRPNLTFSTLTVSNMSPEDSSIYLCSYLTPGVGAFFGQGTRLTVV.